This passage covers 29 T cell receptor beta chains from one sample sequenced in a study of CDR3 diversity in severe acne. TCRdb itself ran the PCR reads through MiXCR, one entry per CDR3 protein. In the table there are about 93,000 distinct CDR3 sequences, around 50% of which are singletons. The sample consisted of blood. The receptors come from a male donor in good health, serving as a control.

This clonotype was observed at least ten times. The V gene is TRBV12-5, the J gene TRBJ2-7, with 7 bases aligning to TRBD1. V was pared by 4 bases and J by 4 bases, with 10 bases of the junction left unmatched. The CDR3 totals 15 residues. Germline V CDR1 and CDR2: LGHNT, FRNRAP. CDR3 residues: CASGSLMRQGYEQYF. The CDR3 nucleotides are TGTGCTAGTGGTTCGCTGATGAGACAGGGTTACGAGCAGTACTTC.

This chain uses TRBV5-1 with TRBJ1-2; TRBD1 matches 9 bases. Trimming took 7 bases from V and 4 from J; bases not matched to a gene: 20. The germline V gene encodes CDR1 SGHRS and CDR2 YFSETQ. This CDR3 is 18 amino acids long. As DNA, the CDR3 is TGCGCCAGCGGCCCCGGTCGGGACAGGGACGCCTACTTCTATGGCTACACCTTC. It translates to CASGPGRDRDAYFYGYTF.

A remark on this clonotype: One junction end disagrees with the germline gene, perhaps due to a read error. This sequence joins TRBV2 and TRBJ2-5, with 8 bases fitting TRBD2. Per the germline V gene, CDR1 is SNHLY and CDR2 is FYNNEI. The CDR3 is made up of 16 amino acids. The CDR3, as DNA: TGTGCCGGCAGCCAAGGACTAGCCAACGAGGGGAAGACCCAGTACTTC. Encoded protein: CAGSQGLANEGKTQYF.

This clonotype was recorded many times. The V call is TRBV30, the J call TRBJ2-1, with D maybe TRBD1 (5 bases). CDR1 and CDR2 from the germline V gene are GTSNPN and SVGIG (reference sequence). The CDR3 is 15 amino acids. The V and J ends lost 2 bases and 4 bases respectively, with 15 bases between them. CDR3 sequence: CAWSPPPGQYNEQFF. CDR3 in DNA: TGTGCCTGGAGTCCCCCCCCTGGACAATACAATGAGCAGTTCTTC.

Within the sample, this clonotype is medium-sized. The V and J genes are TRBV20-1 and TRBJ2-5, with 8 bases identical to TRBD2. CDR3 size: 14 residues. V lost 2 bases and J lost 3; bases outside the gene matches: 5. The germline gives CDR1 DFQATT, CDR2 SNEGSKA (reference sequence). The CDR3 loop is CSARNGGAEETQYF. In DNA, the CDR3 is TGCAGTGCTAGAAACGGGGGGGCAGAAGAGACCCAGTACTTC.

The rearrangement joins TRBV10-3 to TRBJ2-1, with D perhaps TRBD2 (7 bases). The CDR3 is made up of 15 amino acids. Looked up from germline, CDR1 is ENHRY and CDR2 is SYGVKD. Between the trimmed V and J ends, which lost 4 bases and 8 bases, there was a span of 18 bases. The CDR3 DNA is TGTGCCATCAGTGCCGGAGGGGGGGCGAACCATGAGCAGTTCTTC. This translates into CAISAGGGANHEQFF.

This chain links TRBV4-2 with TRBJ1-1; TRBD1 agrees at 8 bases. Trimming took 4 bases from V and 0 from J; bases not matched to a gene: 7. Germline loops: CDR1 LGHNA, CDR2 YNFKEQ. This CDR3 has 16 amino acids. CDR3 nucleotides: TGTGCCAGCAGCCTCGGGACAGGCGACATGAACACTGAAGCTTTCTTT. This sequence encodes CASSLGTGDMNTEAFF.

The V gene is TRBV10-3, the J gene TRBJ2-5; weak D call: TRBD2 (5 bases). Germline V lookup: CDR1 ENHRY, CDR2 SYGVKD. Trimming took off 3 bases at V and 1 base at J, with 12 bases between the two ends. The CDR3 is made up of 15 amino acids. CDR3 amino acids: CAISEGVSGQETQYF. The CDR3 DNA reads as TGTGCCATCAGTGAAGGTGTAAGCGGCCAAGAGACCCAGTACTTC.

This clonotype was picked up a small number of times. The rearrangement links TRBV29-1 to TRBJ1-5; the match to TRBD1 covers 7 bases. The CDR3 has 14 amino acids. J was trimmed by 4 bases and V by 6 bases; bases with no gene match: 9. Germline CDR1 SQVTM, CDR2 ANQGSEA. The CDR3 spells CSVRGGGGNQPQHF. The CDR3 nucleotides read TGCAGCGTCAGGGGAGGGGGCGGGAATCAGCCCCAGCATTTT.

This clonotype was observed a few times. The chain has TRBV2 and TRBJ1-1, with D unresolved. The CDR3 consists of 13 residues. Trimming stripped 6 bases from V and 7 bases from J, with 15 bases between. Germline CDR1 SNHLY, CDR2 FYNNEI. CDR3 nucleotides: TGTGCCAGCAGATCCCCCGCACTCAATGAAGCTTTCTTT. The encoded protein is CASRSPALNEAFF.

V gene TRBV4-2 combines with J gene TRBJ2-4, with TRBD1 matching over 7 bases. V shed 0 bases and J 1 base; nucleotides not matched to a gene: 3. The CDR3 length is 16 residues. Germline V gene sequence: CDR1 LGHNA, CDR2 YNFKEQ. The CDR3 region has the DNA TGTGCCAGCAGCCAAGATGAGACAGGGGCCAAAAACATTCAGTACTTC. Its translation: CASSQDETGAKNIQYF.

This clonotype was observed at least ten times. The V and J genes are TRBV19 and TRBJ2-2; D is unclear. V shed 2 bases and J shed 9 bases, with 4 bases lying between them. The germline V gene encodes CDR1 LNHDA and CDR2 SQIVND (reference sequence). This CDR3 is built from 11 residues. Here the CDR3 reads CASSITRELFF. Written as DNA, the CDR3 is TGTGCCAGTAGTATAACCAGGGAGCTGTTTTTT.

By share, this clonotype counts as medium-sized. This sequence joins TRBV5-8 and TRBJ1-2; 7 positions agree with TRBD1. The CDR3 runs 15 residues. The J segment lost 3 bases and the V segment lost 5 bases, leaving 10 bases of the junction unmatched. Germline assignment: CDR1 SGHTS and CDR2 YDEGEE. The CDR3 loop is CASRNTGTVDYGYTF. CDR3 DNA: TGTGCCAGCAGGAATACCGGGACAGTGGACTATGGCTACACCTTC.

The chain has TRBV4-1 and TRBJ1-5, with D maybe TRBD1 (6 bases). The germline gives CDR1 MGHRA, CDR2 YSYEKL. V lost 1 base to trimming and J lost 8 bases, with 18 bases between them. The length of the CDR3 is 16 residues. The CDR3 protein is CASSQAGTPGYKPQHF. The CDR3 region has the DNA TGCGCCAGCAGCCAAGCCGGGACACCGGGATACAAGCCCCAGCATTTT.

As regards this clonotype: The junction does not match germline at one end; this may be a read error. The chain links TRBV10-1 to TRBJ1-1; the D gene is possibly TRBD1 (5 bases). This CDR3 comprises 13 residues. CDR1 is WNHNN, CDR2 SYGVQD, per germline (reference sequence). In nucleotides, the CDR3 is TGTGCCAGCAGTGAAAAATGGGGGACTGAAGCTTTCTTT. Amino acid sequence: CASSEKWGTEAFF.

The chain is built from TRBV7-9 and TRBJ2-3; 8 bases match TRBD1. V was pared by 2 bases and J by 0 bases, with 4 bases of the junction left unmatched. This CDR3 is 16 amino acids long. Germline loops: CDR1 SEHNR, CDR2 FQNEAQ (reference sequence). The CDR3 DNA follows: TGTGCCAGCAGCTTATCGGGACAGGAGAGCACAGATACGCAGTATTTT. It yields the protein CASSLSGQESTDTQYF.

This rearrangement joins TRBV25-1 to TRBJ2-5; 15 positions match TRBD2. In germline, CDR1 is MGHDK, CDR2 SYGVNS. The V and J ends lost 2 bases and 6 bases, in that order; junction bases with no gene match: 7. The CDR3 contains 17 residues. For the CDR3, the DNA is TGTGCCAGCAGTGAAACAGGGACTAGCGGGAGGATCCAGACCCAGTACTTC. Translated: CASSETGTSGRIQTQYF.

Note on this clonotype: This clone may be a read error of a much larger clone one base away. The chain joins TRBV19 to TRBJ1-1; 7 positions match TRBD1. The CDR3 has 14 residues. J was trimmed by 7 bases and V by 6 bases; bases with no gene match: 11. Germline-derived CDR1 and CDR2 are LNHDA and SQIVND (reference sequence). CDR3 nucleotide sequence: TGTGCCAGTAGCCCGGGGACAGCAGGGATTGAAGCTTTCTTT. Its translation is CASSPGTAGIEAFF.

This clonotype appeared a few times. The V gene is TRBV28, the J gene TRBJ1-5, with 8 bases identical to TRBD1. The CDR3 sequence is 14 residues long. Per the germline V gene, CDR1 is MDHEN and CDR2 is SYDVKM. V lost 6 bases and J lost 6; bases outside the gene matches: 7. In DNA form, the CDR3 reads TGTGCCAGCAGCCAGCAGGGGGCGGGTCAGCCCCAGCATTTT. As protein: CASSQQGAGQPQHF.

V gene TRBV12-3 or TRBV12-4 combines with J gene TRBJ1-6; D is undetermined. V lost 2 bases and J lost 7, with 3 bases in between. The CDR3 sequence is 12 residues long. The CDR3: CASSLWNSPLHF. The CDR3 nucleotides read TGTGCCAGCAGTTTATGGAATTCACCCCTCCACTTT.

This clonotype was picked up many times. This chain joins TRBV19 and TRBJ1-2, with TRBD1 as a possible D gene (5 bases). The CDR3 consists of 14 residues. Deletions cut 1 base from V and 2 bases from J, with 8 bases between. Germline V CDR1 and CDR2: LNHDA, SQIVND (reference sequence). The chain's CDR3 is CASSIVRDNYGYTF. The CDR3 region has the DNA TGTGCCAGTAGTATAGTTCGGGACAACTATGGCTACACCTTC.

This clonotype has at least ten counts. The rearrangement joins TRBV15 to TRBJ2-1, with 9 bases matching TRBD2. The V gene's germline CDR1 is LNHNV and CDR2 YYDKDF (reference sequence). The V gene end was trimmed by 7 bases and the J gene end by 4 bases; junction bases not matched to a gene: 8. The CDR3 consists of 15 residues. The CDR3 nucleotides read TGTGCCACCATCAAATCTAGCGGGACGTACAATGAGCAGTTCTTC. The encoded protein is CATIKSSGTYNEQFF.

The J gene is TRBJ2-7, the V gene TRBV20-1; 12 bases fit TRBD2. Germline V gene data show CDR1 as DFQATT and CDR2 as SNEGSKA (reference sequence). V shed 2 bases and J 7 bases; nucleotides not matched to a gene: 12. CDR3 length: 16 amino acids. CDR3 residues: CSARIPWTSGADEQYF. Here the CDR3 DNA reads TGCAGTGCTAGAATCCCTTGGACTAGCGGGGCTGATGAGCAGTACTTC.

This clonotype turned up a few times. This chain connects TRBV20-1 to TRBJ2-7; TRBD2 agrees at 10 bases. V shed 2 bases, J shed 6 bases, and the junction held 13 bases outside the gene matches. CDR3 length equals 16 residues. Per the germline V gene, CDR1 is DFQATT and CDR2 is SNEGSKA (reference sequence). CDR3 amino acids: CSARIPWTSGVSEQYF. DNA of the CDR3: TGCAGTGCTAGAATCCCTTGGACTAGCGGAGTAAGCGAGCAGTACTTC.

At least ten counts were recorded for this clonotype. The chain uses TRBV20-1 and TRBJ2-3; D not certain. V was cut by 3 bases and J by 9 bases, with 16 bases left in between. The CDR3 runs 13 residues. CDR1 DFQATT and CDR2 SNEGSKA come from the germline V gene (reference sequence). CDR3 region: CSARTPGPGTQYF. The DNA for the CDR3 is TGCAGTGCTAGGACTCCCGGGCCCGGGACGCAGTATTTT.

This clonotype was found a few times. V usage is TRBV5-1 and J usage is TRBJ2-7, with D maybe TRBD1 (5 bases). Trimming cost V 2 bases and J 1 base, with 10 bases left between them. The CDR3 is made up of 14 amino acids. Germline CDR1 SGHRS, CDR2 YFSETQ. CDR3 DNA: TGCGCCAGCAGCTTCAAGGGGCCATCCTACGAGCAGTACTTC. This encodes CASSFKGPSYEQYF.

This clonotype was counted at least ten times. The rearrangement joins TRBV6-5 to TRBJ1-2; D possibly corresponds to TRBD1 (5 bases). V was shortened by 2 bases and J by 6 bases, with 10 bases between the two germline ends. CDR3 size: 13 residues. Looked up from germline, CDR1 is MNHEY and CDR2 is SVGAGI. This chain's CDR3 is CASSYGGSDGYTF. CDR3 nucleotides: TGTGCCAGCAGTTACGGGGGTTCCGATGGCTACACCTTC.

The CDR3 coding sequence is TGTGCCAGCAGCGTGTCGGGGAACTCTGGAAACACCATATATTTT. Its translation is CASSVSGNSGNTIYF. The chain recombines TRBV7-2 with TRBJ1-3, with D unresolved. Germline V lookup: CDR1 SGHTA, CDR2 FQGNSA. V was clipped by 5 bases and J by 0 bases, with 11 bases between them. The CDR3 is 15 residues long.

The chain employs TRBV5-1 and TRBJ2-7; 12 nucleotides match TRBD2. This CDR3 is 15 amino acids long. Unmatched junction bases numbered 7, after V lost 4 bases and J lost 5 bases. Germline CDR1 and CDR2: SGHRS and YFSETQ. CDR3 DNA: TGCGCCAGCAGCCCCGGACTAGCGGGACTGGACGAGCAGTACTTC. Protein sequence: CASSPGLAGLDEQYF.